A selection of T cell receptor beta chains follows, all from one sample in a study of blood T cell repertoires in COVID-19. The data were produced by immunoSEQ multiplex PCR, yet TCRdb's version contains in-frame clones alone and is incomplete. The data show fewer than 15,000 clones, around nine tenths seen once. The sequenced material came from peripheral blood. These receptors all come from a human donor in a cohort sampled during active COVID-19. CDR3s include the opening cysteine and the closing phenylalanine or tryptophan. The order of the fields is J gene, clone size, V gene, D gene, CDR3 DNA, CDR3 protein. A D gene is named only where the DNA matches it firmly. Clone size appears in some rows only: once, few, many, or a class for an expanded clone.

TRBJ2-1 | . | TRBV12-5 | TRBD2 | TGTGCTAGTGGTTTGGTACTAGCGGGGGGTGTCCATGAGCAGTTCTTC | CASGLVLAGGVHEQFF
TRBJ1-3 | . | TRBV3-1/TRBV3-2 | TRBD1 | TGTGCCAGCAGCCAAGATTGGGGACAGGGCCCTGGAAACACCATATATTTT | CASSQDWGQGPGNTIYF
TRBJ2-7 | . | TRBV28 | TRBD2 | TGTGCCAGCAGTTTGGTTCCGGGACTAGCGGGCCCAAGCTCCTACGAGCAGTACTTC | CASSLVPGLAGPSSYEQYF
TRBJ1-6 | . | TRBV6-1 | . | TGTGCCAGCAGTGAAGATGGGAGTAATTCACCCCTCCACTTT | CASSEDGSNSPLHF
TRBJ2-3 | few | TRBV27 | . | TGTGCCAGCAGTTTAGGAGGGGCATCGGGGACGGGCTGCACAGATACGCAGTATTTT | CASSLGGASGTGCTDTQYF
TRBJ2-7 | . | TRBV13 | TRBD2 | TGTGCCAGCAGCCACGGGACTAGCGGGAGGTACGAGCAGTACTTC | CASSHGTSGRYEQYF
TRBJ1-2 | . | TRBV3-1/TRBV3-2 | . | TGTGCCAGCAGCCTCAGGGGATCCGTGGATGGCTACACCTTC | CASSLRGSVDGYTF
TRBJ2-3 | . | TRBV28 | TRBD2 | TGTGCCAGCAGTCCTGGACTAGCGGGAGGCACAGATACGCAGTATTTT | CASSPGLAGGTDTQYF
TRBJ1-2 | . | TRBV7-6 | . | TGTGCCAGCAGCTTAGTACCTCCTCGCGGGCAAGACTATGGCTACACCTTC | CASSLVPPRGQDYGYTF
TRBJ1-1 | few | TRBV4-1 | TRBD1 | TGCGCCAGCAGCCCCTTGACAGGGCTGGACACTGAAGCTTTCTTT | CASSPLTGLDTEAFF
TRBJ1-2 | . | TRBV5-1 | TRBD1 | TGCGCCAGCAGCCTGACTACGACAGGGGAGCGCCATGGCTACACCTTC | CASSLTTTGERHGYTF
TRBJ1-1 | . | TRBV6-6 | TRBD1 | TGTGCCAGCAGCCTTCCCGACAGGGCTTACCCTGAAGCTTTCTTT | CASSLPDRAYPEAFF
TRBJ1-2 | . | TRBV15 | . | TGTGCCACCAGCAGAGGGGGGGGGAGCAATTATGGCTACACCTTC | CATSRGGGSNYGYTF
TRBJ2-3 | . | TRBV7-9 | . | TGTGCCAGCAGCTTAGGGCAGGGGGAGGTCACAGATACGCAGTATTTT | CASSLGQGEVTDTQYF
TRBJ2-3 | . | TRBV12-5 | . | TGTGCTAGTGGTGGGGGGGGCGCCGGGCGCACAGATACGCAGTATTTT | CASGGGGAGRTDTQYF
TRBJ1-2 | . | TRBV28 | . | TGTGCCAGCAGTTTTGCGGATAACAACTATGGCTACACCTTC | CASSFADNNYGYTF
TRBJ2-1 | . | TRBV24-1 | TRBD2 | TGTGCCACCAGTGATTTAATTTTAGGGTCTTCCAGCGGGGGGGACAATGAGCAGTTCTTC | CATSDLILGSSSGGDNEQFF
TRBJ2-3 | . | TRBV4-3 | . | TGCGCCAGCAGCCAATCCTCGTCGGGGAGTTTGGGAGATACGCAGTATTTT | CASSQSSSGSLGDTQYF
TRBJ1-1 | . | TRBV2 | TRBD1 | TGTGCCAACCGACAGGGGAACACTGAAGCTTTCTTT | CANRQGNTEAFF
TRBJ1-6 | . | TRBV5-4 | . | TGTGCCAGCAGCCACAACAGGGACCAATATAATTCACCCCTCCACTTT | CASSHNRDQYNSPLHF
TRBJ1-2 | . | TRBV18 | . | TGTGCCAGCTCACCACCTTACAGAAGCACCTATGGCTACACCTTC | CASSPPYRSTYGYTF
TRBJ1-2 | few | TRBV4-2 | TRBD1 | TGTGCCAGCAGCCAGCCCGCAGGGGGCGCCGGCTATGGCTACACCTTC | CASSQPAGGAGYGYTF
TRBJ2-1 | . | TRBV4-1 | . | TGCGCCAGCAGCCTGGGGGGTGAGCAGTTCTTC | CASSLGGEQFF
TRBJ2-1 | once | TRBV24-1 | . | TGTGCCACCAGTGATGGTCGAACTAGTCCTGAGCAGTTCTTC | CATSDGRTSPEQFF
TRBJ1-1 | . | TRBV10-3 | . | TGTGCCATCAGTGATTCGAGGAGGGAAAGGTACAAAGCTTTCTTT | CAISDSRRERYKAFF
TRBJ2-3 | . | TRBV6-2/TRBV6-3 | . | TGTGCCAGCAGCCCCTTAGGGCAAGAGGGGGTCACAGATACGCAGTATTTT | CASSPLGQEGVTDTQYF
TRBJ2-7 | . | TRBV27 | . | TGTGCCAGCAGTTTATCCTCCCGGGACACCTTCGCCTACGAGCAGTACTTC | CASSLSSRDTFAYEQYF
TRBJ2-1 | . | TRBV28 | . | TGTGCCAGCAGTAGGGGGGGGGCCGATGAGCAGTTCTTC | CASSRGGADEQFF
TRBJ2-7 | . | TRBV5-1 | TRBD1 | TGCGCCAGCATGGGGGGCATGGGACAGGGGTCGGGACAGCCCTACGAGCAGTACTTC | CASMGGMGQGSGQPYEQYF
TRBJ2-7 | few | TRBV4-1 | . | TGCGCCAGCAGCCAAGAAGGGGGTCCGGGGCTAACCTCCTACGAGCAGTACTTC | CASSQEGGPGLTSYEQYF
TRBJ2-7 | . | TRBV27 | TRBD1 | TGTGCCAGCAGTTCTGTCCGACAGGGCGGTACCTACGAGCAGTACTTC | CASSSVRQGGTYEQYF
TRBJ2-5 | . | TRBV11-2 | . | TGTGCCAGCAGCTTAGCTCTCGGGTCGGGGGAGACCCAGTACTTC | CASSLALGSGETQYF
TRBJ2-5 | . | TRBV13 | . | TGTGCCAGCAAGGGGGGGGCGGACGAGACCCAGTACTTC | CASKGGADETQYF
TRBJ1-2 | once | TRBV10-3 | TRBD1 | TGTGCCATCAGTGAGTCCTGGGACAGGGACGGCTACACCTTC | CAISESWDRDGYTF
TRBJ1-1 | . | TRBV27 | . | TGTGCCAGCAGTTTATCGATGGGGGGGAACACTGAAGCTTTCTTT | CASSLSMGGNTEAFF
TRBJ2-2 | . | TRBV19 | . | TGTGCCAGTAGTTTCAGGGGTCCGAACACCGGGGAGCTGTTTTTT | CASSFRGPNTGELFF
TRBJ2-3 | . | TRBV11-2 | TRBD1 | TGTGCCAGCAGCCCGACAGGGGTTTTTGCCTTTGACACAGATACGCAGTATTTT | CASSPTGVFAFDTDTQYF
TRBJ1-2 | . | TRBV6-5 | . | TGTGCCAGCAGTTACCGTCCGGTCGACTATGGCTACACCTTC | CASSYRPVDYGYTF
TRBJ1-5 | . | TRBV7-9 | TRBD1 | TGTGCCAGCAGCTTATTTACAGGGGGATTGAATCAGCCCCAGCATTTT | CASSLFTGGLNQPQHF
TRBJ2-3 | . | TRBV11-2 | TRBD1 | TGTGCCAGCAGCGGATACCGGGACAGGGGTGCAGATACGCAGTATTTT | CASSGYRDRGADTQYF
TRBJ1-1 | once | TRBV10-3 | TRBD1 | TGTGCCATCAGTGACCCCGGACAGGGTACGGTAAGAACTGAAGCTTTCTTT | CAISDPGQGTVRTEAFF
TRBJ2-7 | . | TRBV11-3 | . | TGTGCCAGCAGCTCGTGGACTTTGGGGGAGCAGTACTTC | CASSSWTLGEQYF
TRBJ1-2 | . | TRBV4-1 | TRBD1 | TGCGCCAGCAGCCAAGAACAGGGGGACGGAAACTATGGCTACACCTTC | CASSQEQGDGNYGYTF
TRBJ1-2 | . | TRBV7-9 | TRBD1 | TGTGCCAGCAGCTTGGCTATGGGACAGAAAAACTATGGCTACACCTTC | CASSLAMGQKNYGYTF
TRBJ2-1 | . | TRBV24-1 | TRBD2 | TGTGCCACCAGTTCAGCGGGACGTTACAATGAGCAGTTCTTC | CATSSAGRYNEQFF
TRBJ2-4 | . | TRBV28 | TRBD2 | TGTGCCAGCAGTTCCACTAGCGGGAGAACGGGAAACATTCAGTACTTC | CASSSTSGRTGNIQYF
TRBJ2-7 | . | TRBV11-2 | TRBD1 | TGTGCCAGCAGCTTAGGGACAGGGGAGAGCTACGAGCAGTACTTC | CASSLGTGESYEQYF
TRBJ2-3 | . | TRBV4-1 | . | TGCGCCAGCAGCCAAGACGGGACTGGGACAGATACGCAGTATTTT | CASSQDGTGTDTQYF
TRBJ1-6 | . | TRBV4-1 | . | TGCGCCAGCAGCCAAGTAGGGGGGGAGGGTTCACCCCTCCACTTT | CASSQVGGEGSPLHF
TRBJ1-2 | . | TRBV30 | . | TGTGCCTGGACGGGGTATCAGGACTATGGCTACACCTTC | CAWTGYQDYGYTF